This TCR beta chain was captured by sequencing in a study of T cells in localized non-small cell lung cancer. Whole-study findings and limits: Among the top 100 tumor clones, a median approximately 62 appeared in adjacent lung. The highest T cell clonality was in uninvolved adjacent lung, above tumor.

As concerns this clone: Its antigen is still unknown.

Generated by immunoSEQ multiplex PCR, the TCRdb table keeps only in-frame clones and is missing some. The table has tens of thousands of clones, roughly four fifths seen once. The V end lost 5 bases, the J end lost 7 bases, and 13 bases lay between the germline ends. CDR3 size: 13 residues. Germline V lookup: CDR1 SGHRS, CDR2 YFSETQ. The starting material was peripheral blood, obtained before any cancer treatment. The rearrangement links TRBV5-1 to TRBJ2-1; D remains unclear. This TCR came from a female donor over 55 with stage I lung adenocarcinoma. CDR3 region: CASSVYNWNEQFF. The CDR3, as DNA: TGCGCCAGCAGTGTTTACAATTGGAATGAGCAGTTCTTC.